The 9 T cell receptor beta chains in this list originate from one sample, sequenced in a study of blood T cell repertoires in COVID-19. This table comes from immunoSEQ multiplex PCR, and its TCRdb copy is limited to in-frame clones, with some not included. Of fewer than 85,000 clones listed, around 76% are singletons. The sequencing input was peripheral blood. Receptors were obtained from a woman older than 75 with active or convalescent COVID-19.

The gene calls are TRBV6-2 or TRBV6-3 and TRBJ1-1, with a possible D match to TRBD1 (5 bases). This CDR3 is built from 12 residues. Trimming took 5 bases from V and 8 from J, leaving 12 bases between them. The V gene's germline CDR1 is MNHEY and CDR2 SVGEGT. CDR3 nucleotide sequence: TGTGCCAGCAGTCAGCTTCGACAGGAAGCTTTCTTT. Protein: CASSQLRQEAFF.

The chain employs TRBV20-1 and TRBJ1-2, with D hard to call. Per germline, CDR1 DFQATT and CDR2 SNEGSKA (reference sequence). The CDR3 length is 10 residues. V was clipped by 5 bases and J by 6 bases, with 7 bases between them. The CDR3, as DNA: TGCAGTGCTCCCGGGAATGGCTACACCTTC. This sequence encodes CSAPGNGYTF.

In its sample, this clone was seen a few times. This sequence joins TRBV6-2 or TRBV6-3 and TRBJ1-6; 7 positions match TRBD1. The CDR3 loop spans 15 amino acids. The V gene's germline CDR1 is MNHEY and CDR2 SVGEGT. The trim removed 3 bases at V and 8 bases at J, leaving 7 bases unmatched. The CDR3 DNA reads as TGTGCCAGCAGTTATCAGGTACAGGGGTATTCACCCCTCCACTTT. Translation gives CASSYQVQGYSPLHF.

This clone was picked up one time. The CDR3: CASSPLRGQRSGNTIYF. CDR3 DNA: TGTGCCAGCAGTCCGTTAAGGGGACAACGCTCTGGAAACACCATATATTTT. The chain combines TRBV7-2 with TRBJ1-3, with TRBD1 as a possible D gene (6 bases). This CDR3 has 17 residues. V shed 6 bases and J shed 0 bases, with 18 bases lying between them. Germline CDR1 is SGHTA and CDR2 is FQGNSA.

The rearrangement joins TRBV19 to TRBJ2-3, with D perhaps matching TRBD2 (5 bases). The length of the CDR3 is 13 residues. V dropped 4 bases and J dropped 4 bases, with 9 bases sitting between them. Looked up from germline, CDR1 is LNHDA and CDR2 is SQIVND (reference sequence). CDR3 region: CASSTRDADTQYF. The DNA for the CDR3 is TGTGCCAGTAGTACGAGGGATGCAGATACGCAGTATTTT.

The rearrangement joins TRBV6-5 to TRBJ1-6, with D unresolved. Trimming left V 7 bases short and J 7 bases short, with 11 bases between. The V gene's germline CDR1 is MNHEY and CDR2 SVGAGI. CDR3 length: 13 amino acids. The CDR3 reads CASNSRLNSPLHF. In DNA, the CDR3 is TGTGCCAGCAACTCTCGCCTGAATTCACCCCTCCACTTT.

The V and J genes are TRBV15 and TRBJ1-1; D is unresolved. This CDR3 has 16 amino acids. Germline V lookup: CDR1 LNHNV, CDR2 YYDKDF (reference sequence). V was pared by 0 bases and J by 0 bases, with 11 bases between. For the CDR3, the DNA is TGTGCCACCAGCAGAGATCGCGAGGCCATGAACACTGAAGCTTTCTTT. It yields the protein CATSRDREAMNTEAFF.

The DNA for the CDR3 is TGTGCCACCAGTGACGCGACAGGGGAAGAAGGTGGCTACACCTTC. Protein sequence: CATSDATGEEGGYTF. The V gene is TRBV24-1, the J gene TRBJ1-2; 8 bases match TRBD1. The germline gives CDR1 KGHDR, CDR2 SFDVKD. V shed 4 bases and J 7 bases; nucleotides not matched to a gene: 10. The CDR3 loop spans 15 amino acids.

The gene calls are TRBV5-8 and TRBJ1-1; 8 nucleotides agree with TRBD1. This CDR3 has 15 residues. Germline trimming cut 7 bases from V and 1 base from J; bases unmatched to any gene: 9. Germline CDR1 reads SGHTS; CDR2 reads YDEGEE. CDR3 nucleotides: TGTGCCAGCGACCCGACCGGGACAGGGAACACTGAAGCTTTCTTT. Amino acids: CASDPTGTGNTEAFF.